This is a list of T cell receptor beta chains from one sample in a study of shared clonotypes between healthy human individuals. Some clones are missing from TCRdb's copy, which holds only in-frame ones; the method was immunoSEQ multiplex PCR. This table holds some 2,000,000 clones, about 95% found once. Sequencing input: naive CD8+ T cells sorted from blood. The source is a man in his late teens or twenties in good health. CDR3s include the opening cysteine and the closing phenylalanine or tryptophan. The order of the fields is D gene, V gene, clone size, J gene, CDR3 DNA, CDR3 protein. The D gene is left open where the match is weak. The listing skips clone size in some rows; elsewhere it reads once, few, many or a size class.

D: TRBD2; V: TRBV5-6; size: once; J: TRBJ2-1; DNA: TGTGCCAGCAGCTTGTATCTAGCGGGAGCCTACAATGAGCAGTTCTTC; CDR3: CASSLYLAGAYNEQFF
D: .; V: TRBV7-9; size: .; J: TRBJ2-2; DNA: TGTGCCTCGTCGGATAATTATTACACCGGGGAGCTGTTTTTT; CDR3: CASSDNYYTGELFF
D: TRBD2; V: TRBV11-2; size: .; J: TRBJ2-1; DNA: TGTGCCAGCACTCTCCCAGCGGGAGCCTACAATGAGCAGTTCTTC; CDR3: CASTLPAGAYNEQFF
D: TRBD2; V: TRBV5-6; size: .; J: TRBJ2-1; DNA: TGTGCCAGCAGCGGAAGATGGACTAGCGGGAATGAGCAGTTCTTC; CDR3: CASSGRWTSGNEQFF
D: .; V: TRBV4-1; size: few; J: TRBJ2-7; DNA: TGCGCCAGCAGCCAACAGGGGTCCTACGAGCAGTACTTC; CDR3: CASSQQGSYEQYF
D: .; V: TRBV7-6; size: .; J: TRBJ1-5; DNA: TGTGCCAGCAGCTTAGGGCTTTCCAATCAGCCCCAGCATTTT; CDR3: CASSLGLSNQPQHF
D: TRBD2; V: TRBV18; size: .; J: TRBJ2-1; DNA: TGTGCCAGCTCACCAGGAAGCAGCGGGAGGACTTCCTACAATGAGCAGTTCTTC; CDR3: CASSPGSSGRTSYNEQFF
D: .; V: TRBV19; size: .; J: TRBJ1-6; DNA: TGTGCCAGTAGTATCGATCTGGAGAATTCACCCCTCCACTTT; CDR3: CASSIDLENSPLHF
D: .; V: TRBV7-8; size: once; J: TRBJ2-7; DNA: TGTGCCAGCAGCTTATCAGCAGGGGCGGACGAGCAGTACTTC; CDR3: CASSLSAGADEQYF
D: .; V: TRBV4-3; size: once; J: TRBJ1-4; DNA: TGCGCCAGCAGCCGGACGTCAGCAACTAATGAAAAACTGTTTTTT; CDR3: CASSRTSATNEKLFF
D: TRBD2; V: TRBV19; size: .; J: TRBJ2-7; DNA: TGTGCCAGTACTCCGGGACTAGCGGGAGGGGAGCAGTACTTC; CDR3: CASTPGLAGGEQYF
D: TRBD2; V: TRBV4-3; size: .; J: TRBJ2-3; DNA: TGCGCCAGCAGCCAAGAGACTAGCGGGGCTAGCACAGATACGCAGTATTTT; CDR3: CASSQETSGASTDTQYF
D: TRBD2; V: TRBV9; size: .; J: TRBJ2-5; DNA: TGTGCCAGTACCCCCTCTGGGGCGGGAGAAGAGACCCAGTACTTC; CDR3: CASTPSGAGEETQYF
D: TRBD1; V: TRBV29-1; size: .; J: TRBJ1-2; DNA: TGCAGCGTTGAAGAGCCCGCAGGGGGCATACCAGGAGGCTACACCTTC; CDR3: CSVEEPAGGIPGGYTF
D: .; V: TRBV14; size: .; J: TRBJ2-3; DNA: TGTGCCAGCAGCCCGGACAGTCATCGGACCACCTTT; CDR3: CASSPDSHRTTF
D: TRBD1; V: TRBV29-1; size: .; J: TRBJ1-1; DNA: TGCAGCGGCACAGGGGTAATGAACACTGAAGCTTTCTTT; CDR3: CSGTGVMNTEAFF
D: TRBD2; V: TRBV4-2; size: .; J: TRBJ2-7; DNA: TGTGCCAGCAGCCAAGTCGAAGGCGGGGGGTTTGTCGAGCAGTACTTC; CDR3: CASSQVEGGGFVEQYF
D: TRBD1; V: TRBV5-1; size: .; J: TRBJ2-2; DNA: TGCGCCAGCAGCTTGGGACAGGGGGCGGCCGGGGAGCTGTTTTTT; CDR3: CASSLGQGAAGELFF
D: .; V: TRBV7-6; size: .; J: TRBJ2-1; DNA: TGTGCCAGCACCCTTGACAGCGGGCCCGGGAATGAGCAGTTCTTC; CDR3: CASTLDSGPGNEQFF
D: TRBD1; V: TRBV5-8; size: .; J: TRBJ1-2; DNA: TGTGCCAGCAGCGACAGGGGGCTCTTCTATGGCTACACCTTC; CDR3: CASSDRGLFYGYTF
D: TRBD1; V: TRBV7-9; size: .; J: TRBJ2-7; DNA: TGTGCCAGCAGCCGCGGACAGGGGGCTGGGGAGCAGTACTTC; CDR3: CASSRGQGAGEQYF
D: .; V: TRBV9; size: .; J: TRBJ2-1; DNA: TGTGCCAGCAGCGTAGTTGGCGGTGAGCAGTTCTTC; CDR3: CASSVVGGEQFF
D: .; V: TRBV7-9; size: .; J: TRBJ2-1; DNA: TGTGCCAGCAGCTTAGATACCTCCGGTGAGCAGTTCTTC; CDR3: CASSLDTSGEQFF
D: TRBD1; V: TRBV13; size: once; J: TRBJ2-7; DNA: TGTGCCAGCAGCTACGGACAGGGGGCGCAGTACTTC; CDR3: CASSYGQGAQYF
D: .; V: TRBV9; size: .; J: TRBJ2-1; DNA: TGTGCCAGCAGCGTAGTAGGGGCCCTGGACAATGAGCAGTTCTTC; CDR3: CASSVVGALDNEQFF
D: .; V: TRBV7-8; size: .; J: TRBJ2-7; DNA: TGTGCCAGCAGCCGGACGACAGCCCGGCTGGAGCAGTACTTC; CDR3: CASSRTTARLEQYF
D: .; V: TRBV4-3; size: .; J: TRBJ1-5; DNA: TGCGCCAGCAGCCAAGACAGGGCAGGGGATCAGCCCCAGCATTTT; CDR3: CASSQDRAGDQPQHF
D: .; V: TRBV7-2; size: once; J: TRBJ2-1; DNA: TGTGCCAGCAGCCGTGACAGCTACAATGAGCAGTTCTTC; CDR3: CASSRDSYNEQFF
D: .; V: TRBV6-1; size: .; J: TRBJ2-6; DNA: TGTGCCAGCAGTGGAAGGAGTGAGGGTCTCGCTGGGGCCAACGTCCTGACTTTC; CDR3: CASSGRSEGLAGANVLTF
D: .; V: TRBV6-1; size: .; J: TRBJ2-3; DNA: TGTGCCGTTAGTACTGCGCAGTATTTT; CDR3: CAVSTAQYF
D: .; V: TRBV4-3; size: .; J: TRBJ2-7; DNA: TGCGCCAGCAAGAGGGGCCCAGAACCTTATTCCTACGAGCAGTACTTC; CDR3: CASKRGPEPYSYEQYF
D: TRBD2; V: TRBV7-9; size: .; J: TRBJ2-1; DNA: TGTGCCAGCAGCTCCGGGACTAGTCATGAGCAGTTCTTC; CDR3: CASSSGTSHEQFF
D: .; V: TRBV7-9; size: .; J: TRBJ2-1; DNA: TGTGCCAGCAGTTCATACGGGCCTAGGGATGAGCAGTTCTTC; CDR3: CASSSYGPRDEQFF
D: .; V: TRBV6-6; size: .; J: TRBJ1-1; DNA: TGTGCCAGCAGTTACCCCAAGGAAGGAACGAACACTGAAGCTTTCTTT; CDR3: CASSYPKEGTNTEAFF
D: .; V: TRBV7-9; size: .; J: TRBJ2-2; DNA: TGTGCCAGCAGCGGCCGAGAAGAAGCGAACACCGGGGAGCTGTTTTTT; CDR3: CASSGREEANTGELFF
D: .; V: TRBV13; size: .; J: TRBJ2-1; DNA: TGTGCCAGCAGCTTAGTTGGAGATGAGCAGTTCTTC; CDR3: CASSLVGDEQFF
D: .; V: TRBV28; size: .; J: TRBJ2-4; DNA: TGTGCCAGCAGTTTGGCCGGGGACATCAACATTCAGTACTTC; CDR3: CASSLAGDINIQYF
D: TRBD2; V: TRBV5-1; size: .; J: TRBJ2-7; DNA: TGCGCCAGCAGCTTGGGGGTAGCGGGAGTGTACGAGCAGTACTTC; CDR3: CASSLGVAGVYEQYF
D: .; V: TRBV19; size: .; J: TRBJ1-5; DNA: TGTGCCAGTAGCGCTGTAGTAACCGGAAGCAATCAGCCCCAGCATTTT; CDR3: CASSAVVTGSNQPQHF
D: .; V: TRBV5-6; size: .; J: TRBJ2-7; DNA: TGTGCCAGCAGCTTGGTTGAGATTAGAAGCGAGCAGTACTTC; CDR3: CASSLVEIRSEQYF
D: .; V: TRBV7-9; size: .; J: TRBJ2-7; DNA: TGTGCCAGCAGCTTACCCTCCACCTACGAGCAGTACTTC; CDR3: CASSLPSTYEQYF
D: .; V: TRBV7-2; size: .; J: TRBJ2-7; DNA: TGTGCCAGCAGCTTAGCAGGACAGCCTTCCTACGAGCAGTACTTC; CDR3: CASSLAGQPSYEQYF
D: .; V: TRBV19; size: once; J: TRBJ1-2; DNA: TGTGCCAGTAGTATAGTCGGGGCAGGAGGCTACACCTTC; CDR3: CASSIVGAGGYTF
D: .; V: TRBV20-1; size: .; J: TRBJ2-1; DNA: TGCAGTGCTAACAGGGTTAATGAGCAGTTCTTC; CDR3: CSANRVNEQFF
D: .; V: TRBV29-1; size: .; J: TRBJ2-7; DNA: TGCAGCGTTATTCCCATGGGTACCTACGAGCAGTACTTC; CDR3: CSVIPMGTYEQYF
D: .; V: TRBV7-8; size: .; J: TRBJ1-6; DNA: TGTGCCAGCAGCCCAATAGGGGGGATGAGTTCACCCCTCCACTTT; CDR3: CASSPIGGMSSPLHF
D: .; V: TRBV2; size: .; J: TRBJ1-2; DNA: TGTGCCAGCAGCGGAGAAGGGGGCTATGGCTACACCTTC; CDR3: CASSGEGGYGYTF
D: .; V: TRBV2; size: .; J: TRBJ1-1; DNA: TGTGCCAGCAGTGAAGCGGGGGATCAGGGATGGGCTTTCTTT; CDR3: CASSEAGDQGWAFF
D: .; V: TRBV30; size: .; J: TRBJ2-1; DNA: TGTGCCCTACACTCCACTTCCAATGAGCAGTTCTTC; CDR3: CALHSTSNEQFF
D: TRBD1; V: TRBV27; size: .; J: TRBJ2-3; DNA: TGTGCCAGCAGTCCCCAGGGGGTAAGGGGCACAGATACGCAGTATTTT; CDR3: CASSPQGVRGTDTQYF
D: TRBD1; V: TRBV4-1; size: once; J: TRBJ2-5; DNA: TGCGCCAGCAGCCAAGTCCCCGGGACAGGGTATAGTGAGACCCAGTACTTC; CDR3: CASSQVPGTGYSETQYF
D: TRBD2; V: TRBV9; size: .; J: TRBJ2-7; DNA: TGTGCCAGCAGCGTAACTAGCGGGGGTTACGAGCAGTACTTC; CDR3: CASSVTSGGYEQYF
D: .; V: TRBV28; size: .; J: TRBJ1-1; DNA: TGTGCCAGCGACGAGGATCACACTGAAGCTTTCTTT; CDR3: CASDEDHTEAFF
D: TRBD1; V: TRBV7-9; size: .; J: TRBJ2-7; DNA: TGTGCCAGCAGCTCCGGACAGGGGGACGAGCAGTACTTC; CDR3: CASSSGQGDEQYF
D: TRBD2; V: TRBV10-1; size: .; J: TRBJ2-1; DNA: TGCGCCAGCAGTGAGTCGGTAGCGGGCTTAAATGAGCAGTTCTTC; CDR3: CASSESVAGLNEQFF
D: .; V: TRBV11-2; size: .; J: TRBJ2-7; DNA: TGTGCCAGCAGCTTAGGGTACAGGACCTACGAGCAGTACTTC; CDR3: CASSLGYRTYEQYF
D: .; V: TRBV29-1; size: .; J: TRBJ1-1; DNA: TGCAGCGTGGAAATGAACACTGAAGCTTTCTTT; CDR3: CSVEMNTEAFF
D: TRBD2; V: TRBV11-2; size: .; J: TRBJ2-7; DNA: TGTGCCAGCAGCTTAGACGCTAGCGGGGTAAGCTCCTACGAGCAGTACTTC; CDR3: CASSLDASGVSSYEQYF
D: .; V: TRBV9; size: .; J: TRBJ2-1; DNA: TGTGCCAGCAGCGTAGCTGGGCCATTTGGCAATGAGCAGTTCTTC; CDR3: CASSVAGPFGNEQFF